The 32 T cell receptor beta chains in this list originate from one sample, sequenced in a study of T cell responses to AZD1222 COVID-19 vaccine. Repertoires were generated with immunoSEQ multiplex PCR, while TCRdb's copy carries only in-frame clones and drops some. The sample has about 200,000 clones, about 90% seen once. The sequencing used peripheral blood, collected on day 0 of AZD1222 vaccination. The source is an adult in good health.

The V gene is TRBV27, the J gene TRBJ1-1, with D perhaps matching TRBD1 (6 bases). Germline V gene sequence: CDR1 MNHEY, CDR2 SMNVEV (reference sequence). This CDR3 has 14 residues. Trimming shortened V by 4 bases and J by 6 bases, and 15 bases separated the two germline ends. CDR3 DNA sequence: TGTGCCAGCAGTTGGGGACAAGCGTCCCCTGAAGCTTTCTTT. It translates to CASSWGQASPEAFF.

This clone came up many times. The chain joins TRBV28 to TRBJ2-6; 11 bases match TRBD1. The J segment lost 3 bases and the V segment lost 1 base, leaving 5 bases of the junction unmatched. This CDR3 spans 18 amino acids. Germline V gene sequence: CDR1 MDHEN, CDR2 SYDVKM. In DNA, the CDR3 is TGTGCCAGCAGTTTATCATGGACAGGGGGCTTTGGGGCCAACGTCCTGACTTTC. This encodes CASSLSWTGGFGANVLTF.

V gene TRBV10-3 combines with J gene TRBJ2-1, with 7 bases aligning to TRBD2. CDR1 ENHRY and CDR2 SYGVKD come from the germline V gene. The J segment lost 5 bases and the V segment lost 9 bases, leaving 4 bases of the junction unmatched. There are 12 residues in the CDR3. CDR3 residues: CAISSGDNEQFF. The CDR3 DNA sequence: TGTGCCATTTCTAGCGGAGACAATGAGCAGTTCTTC.

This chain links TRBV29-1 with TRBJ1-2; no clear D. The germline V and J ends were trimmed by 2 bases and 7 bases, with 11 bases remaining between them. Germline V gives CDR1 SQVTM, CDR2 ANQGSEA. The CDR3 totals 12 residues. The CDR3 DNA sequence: TGCAGCGTTGAACCGGTGGCTCGTGGCTACACCTTC. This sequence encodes CSVEPVARGYTF.

CDR3 coding DNA: TGCGCCAGCAGCTTGCTCCAGGGGGCCTACGAGCAGTACTTC. This translates into CASSLLQGAYEQYF. The chain uses TRBV5-1 and TRBJ2-7, with TRBD1 matching 7 bases. V lost 1 base and J lost 2; bases outside the gene matches: 3. Germline V gene lookup returns CDR1 SGHRS and CDR2 YFSETQ. The CDR3 totals 14 residues.

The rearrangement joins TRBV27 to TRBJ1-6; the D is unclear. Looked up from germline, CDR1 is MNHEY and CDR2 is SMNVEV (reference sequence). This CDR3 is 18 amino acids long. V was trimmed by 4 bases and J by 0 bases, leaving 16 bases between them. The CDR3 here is CASSWKQTFSSYNSPLHF. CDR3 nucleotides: TGTGCCAGCAGTTGGAAACAGACATTTAGCTCCTATAATTCACCCCTCCACTTT.

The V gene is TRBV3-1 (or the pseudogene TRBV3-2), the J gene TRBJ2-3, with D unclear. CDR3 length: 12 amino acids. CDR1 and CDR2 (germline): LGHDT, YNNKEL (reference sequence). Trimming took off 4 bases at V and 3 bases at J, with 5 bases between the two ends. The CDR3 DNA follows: TGTGCCAGCAGCCGATTAACAGATACGCAGTATTTT. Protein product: CASSRLTDTQYF.

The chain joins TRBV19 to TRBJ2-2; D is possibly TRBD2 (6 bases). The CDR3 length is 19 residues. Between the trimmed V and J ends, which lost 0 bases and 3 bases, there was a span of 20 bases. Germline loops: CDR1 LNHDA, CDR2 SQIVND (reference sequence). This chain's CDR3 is CASSIDGILGRTHTGELFF. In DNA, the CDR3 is TGTGCCAGTAGTATAGATGGGATACTTGGGAGGACCCACACCGGGGAGCTGTTTTTT. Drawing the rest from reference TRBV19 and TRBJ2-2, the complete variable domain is DGGITQSPKYLFRKEGQNVTLSCEQNLNHDAMYWYRQDPGQGLRLIYYSQIVNDFQKGDIAEGYSVSREKKESFPLTVTSAQKNPTAFYLCASSIDGILGRTHTGELFFGEGSRLTVL.

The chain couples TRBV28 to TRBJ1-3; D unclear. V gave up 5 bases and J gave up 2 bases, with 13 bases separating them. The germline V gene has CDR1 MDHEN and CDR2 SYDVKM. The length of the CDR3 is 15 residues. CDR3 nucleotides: TGTGCCAGCAGTCTCCACCCGGCTGCTGGAAACACCATATATTTT. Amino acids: CASSLHPAAGNTIYF.

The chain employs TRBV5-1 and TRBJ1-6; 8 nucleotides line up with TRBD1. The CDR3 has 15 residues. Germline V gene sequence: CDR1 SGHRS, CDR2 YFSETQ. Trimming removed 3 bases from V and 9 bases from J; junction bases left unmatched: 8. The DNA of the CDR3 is TGCGCCAGCAGCTACTCGGGACAGGCCAGTTCACCCCTCCACTTT. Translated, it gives CASSYSGQASSPLHF.

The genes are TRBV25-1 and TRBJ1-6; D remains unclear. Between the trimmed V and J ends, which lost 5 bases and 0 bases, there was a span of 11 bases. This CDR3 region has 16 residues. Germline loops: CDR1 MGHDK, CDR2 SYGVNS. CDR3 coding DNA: TGTGCCAGCAGTTCCGACACGAGCTCCTATAATTCACCCCTCCACTTT. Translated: CASSSDTSSYNSPLHF.

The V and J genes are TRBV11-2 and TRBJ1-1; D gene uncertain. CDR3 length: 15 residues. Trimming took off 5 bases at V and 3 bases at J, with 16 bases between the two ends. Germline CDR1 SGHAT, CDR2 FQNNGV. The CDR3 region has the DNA TGTGCCAGCAGCCAGACGTGGCTGCCGGACACTGAAGCTTTCTTT. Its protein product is CASSQTWLPDTEAFF.

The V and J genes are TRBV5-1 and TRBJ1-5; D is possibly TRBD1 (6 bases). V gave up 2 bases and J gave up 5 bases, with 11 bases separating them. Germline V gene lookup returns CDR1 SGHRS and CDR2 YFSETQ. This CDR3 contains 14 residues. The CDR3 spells CASSFKGGDQPQHF. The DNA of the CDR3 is TGCGCCAGCAGCTTCAAGGGGGGTGATCAGCCCCAGCATTTT. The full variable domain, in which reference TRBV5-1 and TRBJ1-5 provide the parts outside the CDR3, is KAGVTQTPRYLIKTRGQQVTLSCSPISGHRSVSWYQQTPGQGLQFLFEYFSETQRNKGNFPGRFSGRQFSNSRSEMNVSTLELGDSALYLCASSFKGGDQPQHFGDGTRLSIL.

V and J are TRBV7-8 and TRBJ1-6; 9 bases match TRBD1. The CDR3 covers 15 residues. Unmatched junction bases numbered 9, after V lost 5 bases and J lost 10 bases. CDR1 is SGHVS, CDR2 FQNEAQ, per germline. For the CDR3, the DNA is TGTGCCAGCAGCCTCTTGACAGGGGGGGACTCACCCCTCCACTTT. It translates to CASSLLTGGDSPLHF. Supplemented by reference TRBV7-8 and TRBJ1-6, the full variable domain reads GAGVSQSPRYKVAKRGQDVALRCDPISGHVSLFWYQQALGQGPEFLTYFQNEAQLDKSGLPSDRFFAERPEGSVSTLKIQRTQQEDSAVYLCASSLLTGGDSPLHFGNGTRLTVT.

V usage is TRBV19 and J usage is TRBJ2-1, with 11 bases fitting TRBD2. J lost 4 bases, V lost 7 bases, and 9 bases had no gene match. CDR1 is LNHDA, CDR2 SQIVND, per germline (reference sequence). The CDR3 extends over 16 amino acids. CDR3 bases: TGTGCCAGTATGGCTAGCGGGGGGCAGGGGTACAATGAGCAGTTCTTC. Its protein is CASMASGGQGYNEQFF.

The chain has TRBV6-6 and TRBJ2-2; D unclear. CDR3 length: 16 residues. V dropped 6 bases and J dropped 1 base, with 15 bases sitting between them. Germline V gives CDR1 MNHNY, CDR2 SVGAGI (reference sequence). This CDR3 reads CASRAFGSGNTGELFF. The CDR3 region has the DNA TGTGCCAGCAGGGCTTTTGGGTCAGGGAACACCGGGGAGCTGTTTTTT.

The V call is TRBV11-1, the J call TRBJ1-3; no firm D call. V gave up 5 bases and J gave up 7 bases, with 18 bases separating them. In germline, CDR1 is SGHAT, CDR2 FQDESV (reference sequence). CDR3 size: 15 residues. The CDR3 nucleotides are TGTGCCAGCAGCCTGGACCCTAAAACTTGGAACACCATATATTTT. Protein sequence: CASSLDPKTWNTIYF.

The DNA of the CDR3 is TGTGCCAGCAGCTTAGGTCGGGGGGCAGGAAACACTGAAGCTTTCTTT. It encodes CASSLGRGAGNTEAFF. The V and J genes are TRBV13 and TRBJ1-1, with D perhaps TRBD1 (6 bases). Trimming took 0 bases from V and 2 from J, leaving 13 bases between them. The CDR3 covers 16 residues. In germline, CDR1 is PRHDT, CDR2 FYEKMQ (reference sequence).

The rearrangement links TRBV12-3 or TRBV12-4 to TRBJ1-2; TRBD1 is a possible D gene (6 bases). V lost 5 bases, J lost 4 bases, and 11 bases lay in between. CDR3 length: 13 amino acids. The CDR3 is CASSPSGVYGYTF. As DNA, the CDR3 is TGTGCCAGCAGTCCCTCAGGGGTCTATGGCTACACCTTC.

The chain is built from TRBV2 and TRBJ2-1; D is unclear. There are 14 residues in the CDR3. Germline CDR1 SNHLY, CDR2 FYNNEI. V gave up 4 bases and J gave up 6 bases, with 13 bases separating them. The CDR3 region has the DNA TGTGCCAGCAGTGTGGCCCCGGCGAGCAATGAGCAGTTCTTC. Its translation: CASSVAPASNEQFF.

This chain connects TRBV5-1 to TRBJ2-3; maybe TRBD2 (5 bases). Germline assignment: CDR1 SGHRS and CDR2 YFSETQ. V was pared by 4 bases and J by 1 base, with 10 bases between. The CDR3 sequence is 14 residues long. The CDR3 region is CASSAPGGTDTQYF. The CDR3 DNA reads TGCGCCAGCAGCGCCCCCGGGGGCACAGATACGCAGTATTTT.

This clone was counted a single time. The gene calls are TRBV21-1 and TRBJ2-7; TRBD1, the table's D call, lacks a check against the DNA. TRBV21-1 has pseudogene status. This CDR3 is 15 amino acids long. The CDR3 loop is CASKGPHRGLYEQYF. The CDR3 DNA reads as TGTGCCAGCAAAGGACCCCACAGGGGGCTCTACGAGCAGTACTTC.

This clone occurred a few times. CDR3 residues: CSASLRDTEAFF. The CDR3 DNA reads TGCAGTGCTAGTCTCAGGGACACTGAAGCTTTCTTT. The chain uses TRBV20-1 and TRBJ1-1; a possible D gene is TRBD1 (5 bases). V was trimmed by 3 bases and J by 3 bases, leaving 8 bases between them. Germline V lookup: CDR1 DFQATT, CDR2 SNEGSKA (reference sequence). The CDR3 covers 12 residues.

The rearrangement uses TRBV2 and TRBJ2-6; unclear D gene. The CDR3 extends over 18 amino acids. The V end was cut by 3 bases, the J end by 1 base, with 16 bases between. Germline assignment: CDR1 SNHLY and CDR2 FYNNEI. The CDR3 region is CASSESRGPGSGANVLTF. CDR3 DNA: TGTGCCAGCAGTGAGTCGAGAGGACCGGGTTCTGGGGCCAACGTCCTGACTTTC.

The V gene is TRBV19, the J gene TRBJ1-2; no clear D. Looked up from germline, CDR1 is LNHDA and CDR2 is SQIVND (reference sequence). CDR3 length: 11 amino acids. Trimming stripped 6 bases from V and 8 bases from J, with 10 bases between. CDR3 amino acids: CASRHRSGYTF. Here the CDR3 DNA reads TGTGCCAGTAGACACCGTTCAGGCTACACCTTC.

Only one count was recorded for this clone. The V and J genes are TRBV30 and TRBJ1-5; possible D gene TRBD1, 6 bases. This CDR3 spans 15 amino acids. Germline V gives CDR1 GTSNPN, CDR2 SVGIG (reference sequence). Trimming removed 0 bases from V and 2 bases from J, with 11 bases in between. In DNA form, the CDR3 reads TGTGCCTGGAGTGTACAAGGGGGGGGCAATCAGCCCCAGCATTTT. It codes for CAWSVQGGGNQPQHF. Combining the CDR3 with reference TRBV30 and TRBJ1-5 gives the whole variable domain SQTIHQWPATLVQPVGSPLSLECTVEGTSNPNLYWYRQAAGRGLQLLFYSVGIGQISSEVPQNLSASRPQDRQFILSSKKLLLSDSGFYLCAWSVQGGGNQPQHFGDGTRLSIL.

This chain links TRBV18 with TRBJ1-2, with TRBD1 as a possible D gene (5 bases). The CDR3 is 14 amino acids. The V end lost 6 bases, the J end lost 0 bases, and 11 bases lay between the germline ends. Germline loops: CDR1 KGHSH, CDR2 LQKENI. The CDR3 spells CASSPPGPNYGYTF. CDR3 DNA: TGTGCCAGCTCTCCTCCGGGACCTAACTATGGCTACACCTTC. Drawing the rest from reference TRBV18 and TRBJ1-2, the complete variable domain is NAGVMQNPRHLVRRRGQEARLRCSPMKGHSHVYWYRQLPEEGLKFMVYLQKENIIDESGMPKERFSAEFPKEGPSILRIQQVVRGDSAAYFCASSPPGPNYGYTFGSGTRLTVV.

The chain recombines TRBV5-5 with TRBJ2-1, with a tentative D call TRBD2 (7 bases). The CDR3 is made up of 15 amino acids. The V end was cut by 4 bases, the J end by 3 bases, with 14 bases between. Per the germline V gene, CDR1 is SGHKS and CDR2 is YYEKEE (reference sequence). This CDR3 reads CASSLMRGGYNEQFF. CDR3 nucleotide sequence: TGTGCCAGCAGCCTCATGAGGGGGGGCTACAATGAGCAGTTCTTC.

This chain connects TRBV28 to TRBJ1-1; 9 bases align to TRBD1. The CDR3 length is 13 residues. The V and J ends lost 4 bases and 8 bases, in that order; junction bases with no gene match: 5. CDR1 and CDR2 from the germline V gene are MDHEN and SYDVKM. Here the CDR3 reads CASSSHRGPEAFF. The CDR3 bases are TGTGCCAGCAGTTCCCACAGGGGGCCGGAAGCTTTCTTT.

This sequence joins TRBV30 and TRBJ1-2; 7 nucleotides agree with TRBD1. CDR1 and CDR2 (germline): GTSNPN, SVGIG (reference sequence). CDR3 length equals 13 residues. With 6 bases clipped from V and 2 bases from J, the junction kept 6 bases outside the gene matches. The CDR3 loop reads CACPTGENYGYTF. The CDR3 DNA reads TGTGCCTGCCCAACAGGGGAGAACTATGGCTACACCTTC. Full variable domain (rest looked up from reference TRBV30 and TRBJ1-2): SQTIHQWPATLVQPVGSPLSLECTVEGTSNPNLYWYRQAAGRGLQLLFYSVGIGQISSEVPQNLSASRPQDRQFILSSKKLLLSDSGFYLCACPTGENYGYTFGSGTRLTVV.

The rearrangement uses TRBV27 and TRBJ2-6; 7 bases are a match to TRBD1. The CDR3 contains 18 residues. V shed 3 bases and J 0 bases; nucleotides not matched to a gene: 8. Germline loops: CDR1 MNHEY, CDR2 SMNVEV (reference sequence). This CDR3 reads CASSLSGTAYSGANVLTF. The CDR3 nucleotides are TGTGCCAGCAGTTTGTCCGGGACAGCCTACTCTGGGGCCAACGTCCTGACTTTC. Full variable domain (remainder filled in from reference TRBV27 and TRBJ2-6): EAQVTQNPRYLITVTGKKLTVTCSQNMNHEYMSWYRQDPGLGLRQIYYSMNVEVTDKGDVPEGYKVSRKEKRNFPLILESPSPNQTSLYFCASSLSGTAYSGANVLTFGAGSRLTVL.

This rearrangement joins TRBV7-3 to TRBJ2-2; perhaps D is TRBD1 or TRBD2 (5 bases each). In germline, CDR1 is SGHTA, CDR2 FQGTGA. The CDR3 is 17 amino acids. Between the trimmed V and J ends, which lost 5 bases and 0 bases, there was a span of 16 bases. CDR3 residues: CASSPGDVVPNTGELFF. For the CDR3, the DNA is TGTGCCAGCAGCCCCGGGGACGTGGTCCCGAACACCGGGGAGCTGTTTTTT.